Reported below is one T cell receptor beta chain. Per the original methods: Nucleated cell counts were estimated from reference gene primer amplification. TCRdb's copy holds only in-frame clones and misses some; the assay was immunoSEQ multiplex PCR. V and J calls and clone size are copied from that table; D and trimming were computed from the DNA. The data show a few hundred thousand clones, roughly 84% seen once. The source of the sample is a study of blood T cell repertoires in COVID-19. Across the study: Sites in the United States, Italy and Spain provided acute and convalescent COVID-19 samples. T cells, B-cell-depleted T cells, or PBMCs supplied cDNA or gDNA.

Germline CDR1 is MDHEN and CDR2 is SYDVKM. There are 16 residues in the CDR3. Trimming removed 2 bases at V and 4 bases at J, with 18 bases between. The gene calls are TRBV28 and TRBJ2-7; maybe TRBD2 (6 bases). The TCR originated in a woman in her late teens or twenties with acute or convalescent COVID-19. The specimen was peripheral blood. The CDR3 DNA reads as TGTGCCAGCAGTTTAAATCCCGGGGGTTGGGGGTACGAGCAGTACTTC. Translation gives CASSLNPGGWGYEQYF.